The 24 T cell receptor beta chains below all came from one sample that was sequenced in a study of CXCR3-negative and CXCR3-positive naive CD8 T cells. It was by 5' RACE with UMI labels that the TRB cDNA libraries were prepared. TCRdb re-called the 5' RACE reads and gives one entry per CDR3 protein, without DNA. Across about 92,000 distinct CDR3 sequences, the top ten clones capture 0.8% to 0.85% of the sample. Study-level results: Hydrophobicity of TRB CDR3s was greater in CXCR3-positive naive cells than in CXCR3-negative naive cells.

These receptors lack a known antigen. Sequencing used naive CXCR3+ CD8+ T cells from blood. Subset here: CD45RO-CCR7+CD27+CD95- naive CD8+ T cells expressing CXCR3 (TNR3+). These receptors all come from a human donor in good health. Some clones in this sample may be carry-over from other donors' samples.

The chain's CDR3 is CASSLGGAVYNEQFF. The V call is TRBV7-6, the J call TRBJ2-1; without DNA, the TCRdb call of TRBD1 cannot be checked. From germline, CDR1 is SGHVS and CDR2 FNYEAQ. This CDR3 is 15 amino acids long.

The rearrangement uses TRBV10-3 and TRBJ2-7. This CDR3 contains 14 residues. Per germline, CDR1 ENHRY and CDR2 SYGVKD. Here the CDR3 reads CAISDVRVVGEQYF.

V and J are TRBV19 and TRBJ1-1; there is no DNA to check the TCRdb D call of TRBD1. The CDR3 has 12 residues. Germline V gives CDR1 LNHDA, CDR2 SQIVND (reference sequence). The chain's CDR3 is CASSSGGSEAFF. The full variable domain, in which reference TRBV19 and TRBJ1-1 provide the parts outside the CDR3, is DGGITQSPKYLFRKEGQNVTLSCEQNLNHDAMYWYRQDPGQGLRLIYYSQIVNDFQKGDIAEGYSVSREKKESFPLTVTSAQKNPTAFYLCASSSGGSEAFFGQGTRLTVV.

The V call is TRBV14, the J call TRBJ2-5; the D call from TCRdb, TRBD2, cannot be confirmed without DNA. The CDR3 is 16 residues long. CDR1 is SGHDN, CDR2 FVKESK, per germline. The CDR3 loop is CASSPWTSGDLETQYF.

J is TRBJ2-1 and V is TRBV15. The V gene's germline CDR1 is LNHNV and CDR2 YYDKDF (reference sequence). The CDR3 length is 14 residues. The CDR3 protein is CATSRGSSYNEQFF. Supplemented by reference TRBV15 and TRBJ2-1, the full variable domain reads DAMVIQNPRYQVTQFGKPVTLSCSQTLNHNVMYWYQQKSSQAPKLLFHYYDKDFNNEADTPDNFQSRRPNTSFCFLDIRSPGLGDTAMYLCATSRGSSYNEQFFGPGTRLTVL.

V and J are TRBV28 and TRBJ2-1; TCRdb lists TRBD1, though no DNA is available to test this call. The CDR3 consists of 15 residues. Germline CDR1 reads MDHEN; CDR2 reads SYDVKM. The CDR3 is CATRAWAGFRNEQFF.

The CDR3: CSVPEADSLPNEQFF. This rearrangement joins TRBV29-1 to TRBJ2-1. CDR1 and CDR2 from the germline V gene are SQVTM and ANQGSEA. The CDR3 length is 15 residues.

This chain connects TRBV5-1 to TRBJ2-5; absent DNA, TCRdb's TRBD2 call cannot be checked. Germline V gives CDR1 SGHRS, CDR2 YFSETQ. This CDR3 comprises 13 residues. CDR3 region: CARGVPYQETQYF.

V usage is TRBV6-2 or TRBV6-3 and J usage is TRBJ1-1; TCRdb picks TRBD1, but there is no DNA to check that call. The germline CDR1 and CDR2 sequences are MNHEY and SVGEGT. This CDR3 comprises 14 residues. CDR3 sequence: CASSQTGQLTEAFF.

The chain employs TRBV5-4 and TRBJ2-5. The CDR3 loop spans 12 amino acids. CDR1 and CDR2 from the germline V gene are SGHNT and YYREEE (reference sequence). The CDR3 reads CASSLFRGTQYF.

The chain employs TRBV4-1 and TRBJ2-2. CDR1 is MGHRA and CDR2 is YSYEKL in the germline V gene. The CDR3 extends over 15 amino acids. The CDR3 region is CASSQVLVGTGELFF.

V is TRBV28 and J is TRBJ2-3; the D call of TRBD1 rests on TCRdb alone, since no DNA is present to check it. The CDR3 loop spans 14 amino acids. Per germline, CDR1 MDHEN and CDR2 SYDVKM. CDR3 sequence: CASSLGEPTDTQYF.

J is TRBJ2-1 and V is TRBV19; TCRdb names TRBD1, which stays unverified in the absence of DNA. CDR1 and CDR2 from the germline V gene are LNHDA and SQIVND (reference sequence). This CDR3 comprises 14 residues. CDR3 amino acids: CASIGQGVYNEQFF.

The V gene is TRBV28, the J gene TRBJ2-3; TCRdb lists TRBD1, though no DNA is available to test this call. Germline V gene lookup returns CDR1 MDHEN and CDR2 SYDVKM. The CDR3 totals 16 residues. Here the CDR3 reads CASSTPPDRVGDTQYF.

V is TRBV3-1 and J is TRBJ2-5; TCRdb's D gene call, TRBD2, goes unchecked for lack of DNA. The CDR3 loop spans 17 amino acids. Germline CDR1 reads LGHDT; CDR2 reads YNNKEL (reference sequence). CDR3 sequence reads: CASSQEASGGVGETQYF.

The V call is TRBV19, the J call TRBJ2-7; checking the TCRdb D call of TRBD1 is not possible without DNA. This CDR3 comprises 14 residues. Per the germline V gene, CDR1 is LNHDA and CDR2 is SQIVND (reference sequence). The CDR3 loop reads CASSPGQGTYEQYF.

This chain's CDR3 is CSVRDGSSYEQYF. The chain uses TRBV29-1 and TRBJ2-7; TCRdb calls TRBD1, which cannot be checked without DNA. CDR1 is SQVTM, CDR2 ANQGSEA, per germline. CDR3 length: 13 amino acids.

The chain carries TRBV2 and TRBJ2-1; TCRdb selects TRBD2, and the lack of DNA leaves this call unchecked. The CDR3 extends over 17 amino acids. Germline loops: CDR1 SNHLY, CDR2 FYNNEI. Here the CDR3 reads CASRAGTSGSSYNEQFF.

CDR3 in amino acids: CASRPDREDTGELFF. This rearrangement joins TRBV28 to TRBJ2-2; without DNA, the TCRdb call of TRBD1 cannot be checked. Germline CDR1 and CDR2: MDHEN and SYDVKM. The CDR3 length is 15 residues.

The chain combines TRBV5-1 with TRBJ2-7; TCRdb selects TRBD1, and the lack of DNA leaves this call unchecked. This CDR3 contains 15 residues. Germline lookup yields CDR1 SGHRS and CDR2 YFSETQ. This CDR3 reads CASTDPGTGVYEQYF.

This chain uses TRBV18 with TRBJ1-2; TCRdb's D call of TRBD1 is untestable without DNA. Per germline, CDR1 KGHSH and CDR2 LQKENI. The CDR3 totals 18 residues. The CDR3 protein is CASSPLRTVTSRSDGYTF. Looking up the rest from reference TRBV18 and TRBJ1-2 gives the full variable domain: NAGVMQNPRHLVRRRGQEARLRCSPMKGHSHVYWYRQLPEEGLKFMVYLQKENIIDESGMPKERFSAEFPKEGPSILRIQQVVRGDSAAYFCASSPLRTVTSRSDGYTFGSGTRLTVV.

The genes are TRBV20-1 and TRBJ2-1; TCRdb's assignment of TRBD2 cannot be checked, as there is no DNA. The length of the CDR3 is 14 residues. Germline CDR1 reads DFQATT; CDR2 reads SNEGSKA (reference sequence). CDR3 sequence: CSATAGVAYNEQFF.

The rearrangement uses TRBV27 and TRBJ2-5. The germline V gene has CDR1 MNHEY and CDR2 SMNVEV (reference sequence). This CDR3 has 12 residues. The CDR3 reads CASSWGGETQYF.

The chain joins TRBV2 to TRBJ1-1. The CDR3 has 12 residues. Germline V CDR1 and CDR2: SNHLY, FYNNEI. The chain's CDR3 is CASMGLNTEAFF.